These 30 T cell receptor beta chains originate from one sample sequenced in a study of CD8+ T cells in alopecia areata. Isolated RNA was reverse transcribed into cDNA used as the sequencing template. Only in-frame clones appear in the TCRdb table, and some are missing; sequencing was by immunoSEQ multiplex PCR. Of over 60,000 clones in the sample, 46% were seen once. Treatment noted: oral pan-JAK inhibitor, 5-10 mg twice daily. This sample comprised CD8+ T cells sorted from blood, obtained at approximately week 36, from a patient treated with tofacitinib. The receptor source for this set is a human donor with alopecia areata.

The chain carries TRBV9 and TRBJ2-7; the D gene could be TRBD1 or TRBD2 (5 bases each). Germline V lookup: CDR1 SGDLS, CDR2 YYNGEE. V lost 3 bases, J lost 6 bases, and 13 bases lay in between. The CDR3 is made up of 13 amino acids. The CDR3 sequence is CASSAGTAGEQYF. CDR3 bases: TGTGCCAGCAGCGCAGGGACCGCCGGCGAGCAGTACTTC. Full variable domain (remainder filled in from reference TRBV9 and TRBJ2-7): DSGVTQTPKHLITATGQRVTLRCSPRSGDLSVYWYQQSLDQGLQFLIQYYNGEERAKGNILERFSAQQFPDLHSELNLSSLELGDSALYFCASSAGTAGEQYFGPGTRLTVT.

CDR3 in amino acids: CASSTSSKQERYNQPQHF. For the CDR3, the DNA is TGTGCCAGTAGTACGAGCTCTAAACAGGAGAGATACAATCAGCCCCAGCATTTT. V gene TRBV19 combines with J gene TRBJ1-5; tentative D call: TRBD1 (5 bases). Germline V gives CDR1 LNHDA, CDR2 SQIVND (reference sequence). V dropped 4 bases and J dropped 3 bases, with 22 bases sitting between them. The CDR3 is 18 amino acids.

The chain joins TRBV5-1 to TRBJ2-7; no definite D call. The V end lost 1 base, the J end lost 1 base, and 3 bases lay between the germline ends. This CDR3 has 12 amino acids. Germline lookup yields CDR1 SGHRS and CDR2 YFSETQ. The CDR3: CASSLSSYEQYF. The CDR3 nucleotides read TGCGCCAGCAGCTTGTCTTCCTACGAGCAGTACTTC.

This CDR3 is CATSRDPRTGGVSYEQYF. The CDR3 bases are TGTGCCACCAGCAGAGATCCCCGGACAGGGGGAGTCTCCTACGAGCAGTACTTC. The chain uses TRBV15 and TRBJ2-7, with 10 bases identical to TRBD1. CDR1 LNHNV and CDR2 YYDKDF come from the germline V gene (reference sequence). CDR3 length: 18 amino acids. The V gene end was trimmed by 0 bases and the J gene end by 0 bases; junction bases not matched to a gene: 8. Using reference TRBV15 and TRBJ2-7 for the parts outside the CDR3, the full variable domain is DAMVIQNPRYQVTQFGKPVTLSCSQTLNHNVMYWYQQKSSQAPKLLFHYYDKDFNNEADTPDNFQSRRPNTSFCFLDIRSPGLGDTAMYLCATSRDPRTGGVSYEQYFGPGTRLTVT.

The chain uses TRBV30 and TRBJ2-2; the match to TRBD1 covers 8 bases. V dropped 3 bases and J dropped 5; count of bases not matched to a gene: 8. This CDR3 contains 15 residues. Germline values: CDR1 GTSNPN, CDR2 SVGIG (reference sequence). The CDR3, as DNA: TGTGCCTGGAGAGTAAGGGGACAGGATACCGGGGAGCTGTTTTTT. As protein: CAWRVRGQDTGELFF.

The sample holds one count of this clone. The chain couples TRBV5-4 to TRBJ2-1; TRBD1 matches 10 bases. Losses at the gene ends were 6 bases for V and 1 base for J; bases not matched to a gene: 7. This CDR3 has 16 amino acids. CDR1 is SGHNT and CDR2 is YYREEE in the germline V gene (reference sequence). For the CDR3, the DNA is TGTGCCAGCACGGGGCTGGGACAGGGGTCCTACAATGAGCAGTTCTTC. Protein: CASTGLGQGSYNEQFF.

This clone was picked up a small number of times. V gene TRBV5-1 combines with J gene TRBJ2-1; TRBD1 matches at 9 bases. The V and J ends lost 6 bases and 6 bases, in that order; junction bases with no gene match: 16. The length of the CDR3 is 17 residues. Looked up from germline, CDR1 is SGHRS and CDR2 is YFSETQ. Here the CDR3 DNA reads TGCGCCAGCAAATTGAACCCTCCGGGACAGGGTCGCAATGAGCAGTTCTTC. This gives the protein CASKLNPPGQGRNEQFF. Combining the CDR3 with reference TRBV5-1 and TRBJ2-1 gives the whole variable domain KAGVTQTPRYLIKTRGQQVTLSCSPISGHRSVSWYQQTPGQGLQFLFEYFSETQRNKGNFPGRFSGRQFSNSRSEMNVSTLELGDSALYLCASKLNPPGQGRNEQFFGPGTRLTVL.

J is TRBJ1-2 and V is TRBV29-1; D is uncertain. The germline V gene has CDR1 SQVTM and CDR2 ANQGSEA. V was pared by 3 bases and J by 8 bases, with 13 bases between. This CDR3 has 12 residues. The CDR3 region has the DNA TGCAGCGTTGACAGTTCTCGAGGCGGCTACACCTTC. As protein: CSVDSSRGGYTF. Full variable domain (missing parts from reference TRBV29-1 and TRBJ1-2): SAVISQKPSRDICQRGTSLTIQCQVDSQVTMMFWYRQQPGQSLTLIATANQGSEATYESGFVIDKFPISRPNLTFSTLTVSNMSPEDSSIYLCSVDSSRGGYTFGSGTRLTVV.

This clone is medium-sized by share. V and J are TRBV2 and TRBJ2-2, with D possibly TRBD1 on 5 matching bases. Germline V gene data show CDR1 as SNHLY and CDR2 as FYNNEI. The V end was cut by 7 bases, the J end by 4 bases, with 7 bases between. The CDR3 extends over 12 amino acids. The CDR3 spells CASNQGTGELFF. The CDR3 DNA sequence: TGTGCCAGCAACCAGGGCACCGGGGAGCTGTTTTTT.

This clone was observed a few times. The chain carries TRBV2 and TRBJ2-5; no reliable D call. CDR1 is SNHLY and CDR2 is FYNNEI in the germline V gene. V was shortened by 6 bases and J by 5 bases, with 10 bases between the two germline ends. This CDR3 comprises 12 residues. CDR3: CASRERAETQYF. CDR3 DNA sequence: TGTGCCAGCAGGGAACGAGCGGAGACCCAGTACTTC.

This clone was counted only a few times. Here the CDR3 DNA reads TGTGCCAGCGCGACTCCTAACCCGACCGGGGAGCTGTTTTTT. This codes for CASATPNPTGELFF. The chain joins TRBV11-2 to TRBJ2-2; D is uncertain. V dropped 8 bases and J dropped 5 bases, with 15 bases sitting between them. Germline lookup yields CDR1 SGHAT and CDR2 FQNNGV. The CDR3 length is 14 residues.

There are a few counts of this clone. In nucleotides, the CDR3 is TGTGCCTGGAGTAAGGGGACAGGGGGGCTGCCCCAGCATTTT. Its protein product is CAWSKGTGGLPQHF. The chain uses TRBV30 and TRBJ1-5; TRBD1 matches 11 bases. The CDR3 length is 14 residues. From germline, CDR1 is GTSNPN and CDR2 SVGIG (reference sequence). V lost 2 bases, J lost 9 bases, and 6 bases stayed unmatched.

In this sample, this clone turned up a few times. The V gene is TRBV30, the J gene TRBJ1-1; D perhaps matches TRBD1 (6 bases). The germline CDR1 and CDR2 sequences are GTSNPN and SVGIG (reference sequence). V lost 2 bases and J 6 bases, leaving 10 bases between the germline ends. The CDR3 spans 12 residues. This chain's CDR3 is CAWSSSGAEAFF. CDR3 nucleotide sequence: TGTGCCTGGAGTTCCTCAGGGGCTGAAGCTTTCTTT.

This CDR3 is CASSQESNSGANVLTF. The CDR3 bases are TGTGCCAGCAGCCAAGAATCCAACTCTGGGGCCAACGTCCTGACTTTC. The genes are TRBV4-2 and TRBJ2-6; D remains ambiguous. This CDR3 has 16 residues. Germline CDR1 reads LGHNA; CDR2 reads YNFKEQ. The germline V and J ends were trimmed by 0 bases and 0 bases, with 6 bases remaining between them.

The chain's CDR3 is CASSDAGGVTDTQYF. The CDR3 DNA reads TGTGCCAGCAGCGACGCGGGAGGGGTCACAGATACGCAGTATTTT. This rearrangement joins TRBV7-9 to TRBJ2-3; 9 nucleotides line up with TRBD2. CDR1 SEHNR and CDR2 FQNEAQ come from the germline V gene (reference sequence). With 5 bases clipped from V and 2 bases from J, the junction kept 5 bases outside the gene matches. This CDR3 has 15 residues.

In its sample, this clone was seen a few times. The CDR3 nucleotides are TGTGCCAGCAGTGAACTGATTGGGCAACGTGAATTCTTC. Its protein is CASSELIGQREFF. The rearrangement joins TRBV6-1 to TRBJ2-1, with unresolved D. CDR1 and CDR2 (germline): MNHNS, SASEGT. CDR3 length equals 13 residues. The V end was cut by 2 bases, the J end by 16 bases, with 18 bases between.

The J gene is TRBJ2-7, the V gene TRBV11-2; 8 bases align to TRBD2. V lost 3 bases and J lost 4; bases outside the gene matches: 8. CDR3 size: 15 residues. Germline V gene lookup returns CDR1 SGHAT and CDR2 FQNNGV. DNA for the CDR3: TGTGCCAGCAGCTTGGGGTTAGGGACTAGGTACGAGCAGTACTTC. Its protein product is CASSLGLGTRYEQYF.

This clone was counted a few times. V is TRBV6-1 and J is TRBJ2-2; no reliable D call. V dropped 10 bases and J dropped 4 bases, with 7 bases sitting between them. CDR1 is MNHNS, CDR2 SASEGT, per germline. The CDR3 is made up of 11 amino acids. CDR3 in amino acids: CATYGTGELFF. In DNA form, the CDR3 reads TGTGCCACCTACGGCACCGGGGAGCTGTTTTTT.

This clone occurred a few times. In DNA, the CDR3 is TGCGCCAGCAGCCCTAGCGGGAGGCTTGGAGATACGCAGTATTTT. Residues: CASSPSGRLGDTQYF. The chain carries TRBV4-3 and TRBJ2-3; 11 bases are shared with TRBD2. CDR1 and CDR2 (germline): LGHNA, YSLEER. The CDR3 contains 15 residues. V lost 4 bases to trimming and J lost 5 bases; unmatched junction nucleotides: 5.

The chain employs TRBV30 and TRBJ2-5; 9 nucleotides match TRBD1. The CDR3 is 15 residues long. V lost 1 base, J lost 5 bases, and 8 bases stayed unmatched. CDR1 is GTSNPN and CDR2 is SVGIG in the germline V gene (reference sequence). DNA of the CDR3: TGTGCCTGGAGTGGGGGACAGGGAAGGTGGGAGACCCAGTACTTC. This codes for CAWSGGQGRWETQYF. Full variable domain (outside the CDR3, taken from reference TRBV30 and TRBJ2-5): SQTIHQWPATLVQPVGSPLSLECTVEGTSNPNLYWYRQAAGRGLQLLFYSVGIGQISSEVPQNLSASRPQDRQFILSSKKLLLSDSGFYLCAWSGGQGRWETQYFGPGTRLLVL.

The chain has TRBV19 and TRBJ2-5, with 9 bases lining up with TRBD1. The end of the DNA is better explained by TRBJ2-7, so the J call may be wrong. The CDR3 is made up of 16 amino acids. Germline-derived CDR1 and CDR2 are LNHDA and SQIVND (reference sequence). The CDR3: CASSPPDRGRGYEQYF. The CDR3 DNA sequence: TGTGCCAGTAGTCCCCCCGACAGGGGGAGAGGCTACGAGCAGTACTTC.

The chain combines TRBV6-5 with TRBJ2-7; TRBD2 aligns across 10 bases. J was trimmed by 5 bases and V by 2 bases; bases with no gene match: 6. The germline V gene encodes CDR1 MNHEY and CDR2 SVGAGI. This CDR3 region has 15 residues. The CDR3 DNA follows: TGTGCCAGCAGTTACGAAGCTAGCGGGAGCCACGAGCAGTACTTC. Its translation: CASSYEASGSHEQYF.

This chain joins TRBV18 and TRBJ1-2; D ambiguous. V gave up 2 bases and J gave up 4 bases, with 11 bases separating them. CDR1 is KGHSH and CDR2 is LQKENI in the germline V gene. This CDR3 comprises 14 residues. The CDR3 sequence is CASSPRDNLYGYTF. The CDR3 coding sequence is TGTGCCAGCTCACCAAGAGACAACCTCTATGGCTACACCTTC.

The CDR3: CASSQPQGGPETQYF. CDR3 nucleotides: TGTGCCAGCAGCCAACCCCAGGGGGGGCCGGAGACCCAGTACTTC. V gene TRBV7-9 combines with J gene TRBJ2-5; either TRBD1 or TRBD2 may fit D (7 bases each). Trimming took off 5 bases at V and 5 bases at J, with 18 bases between the two ends. Germline V lookup: CDR1 SEHNR, CDR2 FQNEAQ (reference sequence). This CDR3 is built from 15 residues.

The chain is built from TRBV29-1 and TRBJ1-2; no firm D call. Looked up from germline, CDR1 is SQVTM and CDR2 is ANQGSEA. Trimming shortened V by 0 bases and J by 4 bases, and 18 bases separated the two germline ends. The CDR3 contains 16 residues. The CDR3 spells CSVEDLPGSPFYGYTF. The CDR3, as DNA: TGCAGCGTTGAAGATTTACCCGGATCACCCTTCTATGGCTACACCTTC.

V gene TRBV5-1 combines with J gene TRBJ2-1, with 12 bases identical to TRBD2. Germline-derived CDR1 and CDR2 are SGHRS and YFSETQ. The CDR3 spans 18 residues. V shed 0 bases and J 3 bases; nucleotides not matched to a gene: 7. The CDR3 protein is CASSLGLAGESFYNEQFF. Written as DNA, the CDR3 is TGCGCCAGCAGCTTGGGACTAGCGGGAGAAAGTTTCTACAATGAGCAGTTCTTC. The whole variable domain, filled in from reference TRBV5-1 and TRBJ2-1, reads KAGVTQTPRYLIKTRGQQVTLSCSPISGHRSVSWYQQTPGQGLQFLFEYFSETQRNKGNFPGRFSGRQFSNSRSEMNVSTLELGDSALYLCASSLGLAGESFYNEQFFGPGTRLTVL.

This chain connects TRBV5-1 to TRBJ1-1, with D uncertain. V was clipped by 5 bases and J by 0 bases, with 5 bases between them. Germline V gene lookup returns CDR1 SGHRS and CDR2 YFSETQ. There are 12 residues in the CDR3. CDR3: CASRGMNTEAFF. The CDR3 nucleotides are TGCGCCAGCAGGGGAATGAACACTGAAGCTTTCTTT.

The chain uses TRBV7-9 and TRBJ1-4, with 9 nucleotides matching TRBD1. Germline-derived CDR1 and CDR2 are SEHNR and FQNEAQ (reference sequence). Trimming took 6 bases from V and 13 from J; bases not matched to a gene: 6. This CDR3 is built from 12 residues. The CDR3 DNA reads TGTGCCAGCAGAACGGGGACAGGGAGACTGTTTTTT. Its translation: CASRTGTGRLFF.

The chain uses TRBV29-1 and TRBJ2-7; tentatively, D is TRBD2 (5 bases). The germline gives CDR1 SQVTM, CDR2 ANQGSEA. The CDR3 contains 13 residues. V shed 1 base and J shed 2 bases, with 9 bases lying between them. CDR3 nucleotides: TGCAGCGTTGAAGGGCGGGTACCCTACGAGCAGTACTTC. Translation: CSVEGRVPYEQYF.

This clone was counted once. This chain connects TRBV19 to TRBJ1-1; D unresolved. Trimming left V 5 bases short and J 0 bases short, with 10 bases between. The germline V gene has CDR1 LNHDA and CDR2 SQIVND (reference sequence). The CDR3 totals 14 residues. The CDR3 nucleotides read TGTGCCAGTAGTTATGGACCGTTGAACACTGAAGCTTTCTTT. Translation gives CASSYGPLNTEAFF.